This T cell receptor beta chain was recorded in a study of a mutant IDH1 vaccine in newly diagnosed glioma. The overall study: Most had both radiotherapy and temozolomide beforehand; others had only one.

Concerning this clone: The antigen is unknown.

Stated time point: week 35, safety follow-up. All doses held 300 ug of mutant IDH1 20-mer peptide, with topical imiquimod. Each patient was administered eight vaccinations, scheduled in weeks 1, 3, 5, 7, 11, 15, 19 and 23. Donor diagnoses consisted of new WHO grade 3 or 4 IDH1-mutant, ATRX-lost astrocytomas. Assay: immunoSEQ multiplex PCR; the TCRdb copy retains only in-frame clones and omits some. The sample carries fewer than 90,000 clones, about four fifths recorded once. Trimming left V 0 bases short and J 9 bases short, with 11 bases between. CDR1 is GTSNPN and CDR2 is SVGIG in the germline V gene (reference sequence). CDR3 length: 13 amino acids.

The chain uses TRBV30 and TRBJ2-2; TRBD1 might be the D (6 bases). The receptor was isolated from a man between 18 and 35 years old with glioma. Sequences were derived from PBMCs, sampled from a glioma patient whose treatment included an IDH1 peptide vaccine. The CDR3 loop is CAWSVQGWRELFF. In DNA, the CDR3 is TGTGCCTGGAGTGTACAGGGCTGGAGGGAGCTGTTTTTT.